This T cell receptor beta chain stems from a study of tumor-infiltrating lymphocytes in glioblastoma multiforme. Three nested ARM-PCR rounds with V-beta and C-beta primers built TCRB libraries. MiXCR, run by TCRdb on the multiplex PCR reads, gives a single entry per CDR3 protein. Here the sample spans around 30,000 distinct CDR3 sequences, about 64% being singletons. Between the trimmed V and J ends, which lost 7 bases and 0 bases, there was a span of 13 bases. Germline V gives CDR1 SQVTM, CDR2 ANQGSEA. The CDR3 covers 14 residues. This clonotype came up a few times. This clonotype was obtained from a male donor with glioblastoma. The chain uses TRBV29-1 and TRBJ1-3, with D hard to call. Input material: brain tumor tissue. The CDR3 DNA reads TGCAGCGCCAACCTATTTAGCTCTGGAAACACCATATATTTT. It translates to CSANLFSSGNTIYF.